This entry concerns a single TCR beta chain. What it recognizes is unknown. 5'RACE employing 10-nucleotide random UMIs yielded the cDNA. TCRdb reprocessed the 5' RACE reads via MiXCR and lists one record per CDR3 protein. The repertoire has 85,000 to 90,000 distinct CDR3 sequences, around 3.5% of them found once; the top ten carry around 2.7%. This record belongs to a study of neurological immune-mediated disorders. Unsorted libraries were derived from 2 million PBMCs stored at -80 C. The germline V gene encodes CDR1 SGHNT and CDR2 YENEEA. CDR3 size: 15 residues. Trimming removed 5 bases at V and 4 bases at J, with 15 bases between. Overall study findings and caveats: Healthy controls had more TCR clonal expansion than multiple sclerosis, which showed the least, whereas HTLV-1-associated myelopathy showed the most. When the repertoires were grouped phylogenetically, those of 18 of the 34 multiple sclerosis patients came together in a single cluster of related CDR3 sequences, which points to a possible repertoire-level signature.

The specimen was PBMCs. The TCR comes from a woman aged 45 to 65 with multiple sclerosis. This chain links TRBV11-3 with TRBJ2-1; D is unresolved. The DNA of the CDR3 is TGTGCCAGCAGCCCTACCCCCGCTTCATACAATGAGCAGTTCTTC. Its protein product is CASSPTPASYNEQFF.